This TCR beta chain was sequenced in a study of lymphopenia after photon versus proton radiotherapy. Study results and caveats: Relative stability marked proton patients; photon patients lost diversity and naive cells. Only patients who died were analyzed for survival; proton advantage is unproven. After the lymphocyte nadir, photon-treated repertoires showed oligoclonal expansion, especially of CD8+ Temra cells. Larger post-nadir TCR diversity loss correlated inversely with survival in deceased patients.

Clones were read by immunoSEQ multiplex PCR, and TCRdb kept only the in-frame ones, dropping some. The sample consists of 20,000 or so clones, nearly 95% of them appearing once. A note on this clone: The antigen remains undetermined.

Trimming left V 2 bases short and J 8 bases short, with 7 bases between. The CDR3 loop spans 12 amino acids. Germline CDR1 is SGHNT and CDR2 is YENEEA. V and J are TRBV11-3 and TRBJ2-1; no definite D call. This TCR was recovered from a woman aged 70-85 years with pancreatic cancer. Some clones in this sample may be carry-over from other donors' samples. The material sequenced was peripheral blood, taken from a patient treated with proton-based radiotherapy. The CDR3 reads CASSLFGDEQFF. Here the CDR3 DNA reads TGTGCCAGCAGCTTATTTGGGGATGAGCAGTTCTTC.